A single sample gave rise to the 25 T cell receptor beta chains below, sequenced in a study of shared clonotypes between healthy human individuals. TCRdb's table, derived via immunoSEQ multiplex PCR, lists solely in-frame clones and lacks some. The table lists 2.5 million or so clones, more than 90% of them singletons. Sample: naive CD4+ T cells sorted from blood. The sample's subset: CD45RA+ positively selected. These receptors all stem from a man younger than 35 in good health.

This chain joins TRBV10-3 and TRBJ1-6, with D possibly being TRBD1 (5 bases). This CDR3 spans 14 amino acids. The germline CDR1 and CDR2 sequences are ENHRY and SYGVKD. Trimming removed 2 bases from V and 5 bases from J, with 7 bases in between. CDR3 sequence: CAISEMDNNSPLHF. The CDR3 nucleotides read TGTGCCATCAGTGAGATGGACAATAATTCACCCCTCCACTTT.

This sequence joins TRBV10-3 and TRBJ1-3; D unresolved. Germline values: CDR1 ENHRY, CDR2 SYGVKD. V lost 6 bases to trimming and J lost 2 bases, with 11 bases between them. The CDR3 is 14 amino acids. Here the CDR3 reads CAIRLEAPGNTIYF. CDR3 sequence (DNA): TGTGCCATCAGGTTAGAGGCCCCTGGAAACACCATATATTTT.

The chain links TRBV5-1 to TRBJ2-7; 8 bases agree with TRBD1. Unmatched junction bases numbered 9, after V lost 4 bases and J lost 0 bases. The CDR3 spans 16 residues. Germline V CDR1 and CDR2: SGHRS, YFSETQ. CDR3 in amino acids: CASSPSRDRSSYEQYF. CDR3 sequence (DNA): TGCGCCAGCAGCCCTTCGCGGGACAGGAGCTCCTACGAGCAGTACTTC.

The J gene is TRBJ1-1, the V gene TRBV10-1; no clear D. V lost 3 bases to trimming and J lost 4 bases, with 15 bases between them. Germline-derived CDR1 and CDR2 are WNHNN and SYGVQD (reference sequence). CDR3 length equals 15 residues. CDR3 residues: CASSDSSVSGTEAFF. CDR3 bases: TGCGCCAGCAGTGACAGCAGCGTTTCGGGCACTGAAGCTTTCTTT.

The V call is TRBV10-3, the J call TRBJ2-1; 15 bases match TRBD2. Germline CDR1 and CDR2: ENHRY and SYGVKD. With V trimmed by 3 bases and J by 9 bases, 3 bases remained unmatched. The CDR3 runs to 15 residues. The CDR3 reads CAISDGLAGGSEQFF. The CDR3 DNA reads as TGTGCCATCAGTGATGGACTAGCGGGGGGGAGTGAGCAGTTCTTC.

The chain links TRBV5-1 to TRBJ1-3; maybe TRBD1 (5 bases). Germline V lookup: CDR1 SGHRS, CDR2 YFSETQ. CDR3 length equals 15 residues. V lost 4 bases and J lost 4, with 15 bases in between. CDR3 DNA: TGCGCCAGCAGCAGCAGCGGGACGAACGGAAACACCATATATTTT. Protein sequence: CASSSSGTNGNTIYF.

The chain is built from TRBV28 and TRBJ1-1; TRBD1 matches at 9 bases. The CDR3 runs 15 residues. CDR1 and CDR2 from the germline V gene are MDHEN and SYDVKM. The V segment lost 4 bases and the J segment 3 bases; nucleotides outside the gene matches: 6. The CDR3 is CASSSQGAGYTEAFF. The CDR3 DNA follows: TGTGCCAGCAGTTCACAGGGGGCCGGGTACACTGAAGCTTTCTTT.

This chain links TRBV7-2 with TRBJ1-5; perhaps TRBD1 as D (6 bases). The CDR3 totals 16 residues. Germline V CDR1 and CDR2: SGHTA, FQGNSA. The ends were cut back, 7 bases at V and 4 bases at J, with 20 bases in the middle. The CDR3 DNA reads TGTGCCAGCAACGCCATATCGGGGGCCGGGAATCAGCCCCAGCATTTT. This translates into CASNAISGAGNQPQHF.

The J gene is TRBJ2-5, the V gene TRBV7-9; D not certain. Germline assignment: CDR1 SEHNR and CDR2 FQNEAQ (reference sequence). Trimming removed 1 base from V and 5 bases from J, with 14 bases in between. The CDR3 is 15 amino acids. For the CDR3, the DNA is TGTGCCAGCAGCTTAGGTGGGCAGGTAGCCGAGACCCAGTACTTC. Protein: CASSLGGQVAETQYF.

This rearrangement joins TRBV5-5 to TRBJ2-7, with 7 bases aligning to TRBD1. The length of the CDR3 is 15 residues. Trimming at V came to 1 base and at J to 0 bases, leaving 4 bases not matched to a gene. Germline V CDR1 and CDR2: SGHKS, YYEKEE (reference sequence). DNA of the CDR3: TGTGCCAGCAGCTTGCTGACAGGGTACTCCTACGAGCAGTACTTC. It translates to CASSLLTGYSYEQYF.

The chain recombines TRBV13 with TRBJ2-5; D may be TRBD1 (5 bases). Germline V gives CDR1 PRHDT, CDR2 FYEKMQ (reference sequence). Trimming cost V 1 base and J 2 bases, with 14 bases left between them. The CDR3 is 16 residues long. CDR3 sequence: CASSLAATPGQETQYF. The CDR3 coding sequence is TGTGCCAGCAGCTTAGCTGCGACCCCAGGGCAAGAGACCCAGTACTTC.

The gene calls are TRBV5-1 and TRBJ2-3; TRBD1 aligns across 9 bases. This CDR3 has 19 amino acids. After removal of 1 base from V and 2 bases from J, the junction contained 14 bases not matched to a gene. Germline CDR1 SGHRS, CDR2 YFSETQ. CDR3 sequence (DNA): TGCGCCAGCAGCTTGTTCGGGACAGGGCTTGTTGGAGACACAGATACGCAGTATTTT. Amino acids: CASSLFGTGLVGDTDTQYF.

This clone was counted once. J is TRBJ2-7 and V is TRBV2; 9 nucleotides line up with TRBD1. The germline V gene has CDR1 SNHLY and CDR2 FYNNEI. The trim removed 11 bases at V and 4 bases at J, leaving 12 bases unmatched. The CDR3 runs to 14 residues. For the CDR3, the DNA is TGTGCCTCCCGACAGGGGGGTAGGGGATACGAGCAGTACTTC. Amino acids: CASRQGGRGYEQYF.

This clone showed up just a few times. The rearrangement joins TRBV18 to TRBJ1-5, with 7 bases identical to TRBD1. This CDR3 is built from 14 residues. CDR1 and CDR2 (germline): KGHSH, LQKENI. V was pared by 3 bases and J by 5 bases, with 4 bases of the junction left unmatched. CDR3 nucleotides: TGTGCCAGCTCACCGGGACAGAAACATCAGCCCCAGCATTTT. Its protein is CASSPGQKHQPQHF.

V gene TRBV6-1 combines with J gene TRBJ2-5, with D perhaps given as TRBD1 or TRBD2 (5 bases each). The V gene lost 2 bases and the J gene lost 2 bases, with 15 bases spanning the gap. This CDR3 has 16 amino acids. Germline CDR1 and CDR2: MNHNS and SASEGT. CDR3 in DNA: TGTGCCAGCAGTGAAAGAGGGAAGGGGCCTCAAGAGACCCAGTACTTC. This encodes CASSERGKGPQETQYF.

The chain links TRBV5-1 to TRBJ2-7; 8 bases are a match to TRBD1. Germline values: CDR1 SGHRS, CDR2 YFSETQ. The trim removed 0 bases at V and 7 bases at J, leaving 6 bases unmatched. This CDR3 is built from 14 residues. CDR3 region: CASSLGTGPREQYF. DNA for the CDR3: TGCGCCAGCAGCTTGGGGACAGGGCCTCGGGAGCAGTACTTC.

The genes are TRBV10-3 and TRBJ2-1; TRBD2 aligns across 7 bases. The CDR3 is 16 amino acids. Germline V gives CDR1 ENHRY, CDR2 SYGVKD. The junction had 2 bases not matched to a gene; V was cut back by 0 bases and J by 0 bases. In DNA form, the CDR3 reads TGTGCCATCAGTGAGTCGGAGCGGGGCTCCTACAATGAGCAGTTCTTC. Its translation: CAISESERGSYNEQFF.

The rearrangement joins TRBV9 to TRBJ2-7; tentative D call: TRBD1 (6 bases). V was shortened by 3 bases and J by 0 bases, with 7 bases between the two germline ends. The CDR3 has 13 residues. From germline, CDR1 is SGDLS and CDR2 YYNGEE. The CDR3 spells CASSGDNSYEQYF. CDR3 sequence (DNA): TGTGCCAGCAGCGGGGACAACTCCTACGAGCAGTACTTC.

The gene calls are TRBV27 and TRBJ1-2; TRBD1 is a possible D gene (5 bases). V was cut by 2 bases and J by 1 base, with 14 bases left in between. This CDR3 is 16 amino acids long. The V gene's germline CDR1 is MNHEY and CDR2 SMNVEV (reference sequence). The CDR3 protein is CASSLTGTSHNYGYTF. The CDR3 DNA reads TGTGCCAGCAGTTTAACCGGGACGTCCCATAACTATGGCTACACCTTC.

This clone was observed a single time. J is TRBJ2-2 and V is TRBV29-1; possible D gene TRBD1, 6 bases. Germline assignment: CDR1 SQVTM and CDR2 ANQGSEA. V was shortened by 4 bases and J by 2 bases, with 11 bases between the two germline ends. CDR3 length equals 14 residues. CDR3 nucleotides: TGCAGCGTTGTCGACAGGCGCAACACCGGGGAGCTGTTTTTT. Translation: CSVVDRRNTGELFF.

The chain uses TRBV5-1 and TRBJ2-7, with 11 nucleotides matching TRBD1. The CDR3 loop spans 16 amino acids. J lost 7 bases, V lost 2 bases, and 11 bases had no gene match. Germline-derived CDR1 and CDR2 are SGHRS and YFSETQ. CDR3 coding DNA: TGCGCCAGCAGCTTCTTAGGACAGGGGGCGCTTTTTGAGCAGTACTTC. Amino acid sequence: CASSFLGQGALFEQYF.

The chain carries TRBV7-2 and TRBJ2-5; 10 nucleotides line up with TRBD2. The CDR3 has 17 amino acids. V shed 5 bases, J shed 4 bases, and the junction held 13 bases outside the gene matches. Looked up from germline, CDR1 is SGHTA and CDR2 is FQGNSA. This chain's CDR3 is CASSPGLSSGRGETQYF. For the CDR3, the DNA is TGTGCCAGCAGCCCAGGACTATCTAGCGGGAGAGGAGAGACCCAGTACTTC. Combining the CDR3 with reference TRBV7-2 and TRBJ2-5 gives the whole variable domain GAGVSQSPSNKVTEKGKDVELRCDPISGHTALYWYRQSLGQGLEFLIYFQGNSAPDKSGLPSDRFSAERTGGSVSTLTIQRTQQEDSAVYLCASSPGLSSGRGETQYFGPGTRLLVL.

The V gene is TRBV5-1, the J gene TRBJ2-1; TRBD2 aligns across 10 bases. Looked up from germline, CDR1 is SGHRS and CDR2 is YFSETQ. J was trimmed by 6 bases and V by 4 bases; bases with no gene match: 4. The CDR3 totals 14 residues. The DNA of the CDR3 is TGCGCCAGCAGCCCCGTAGCGGGAGGCAATGAGCAGTTCTTC. It codes for CASSPVAGGNEQFF.

This clone appeared a few times. Distinct nucleotide sequences in the sample also encode this CDR3. The chain uses TRBV10-3 and TRBJ1-1; D unclear. Germline CDR1 ENHRY, CDR2 SYGVKD. The CDR3 is 13 amino acids. With 6 bases removed from V and 1 base from J, the gap between germline ends came to 9 bases. The CDR3 nucleotides read TGTGCCATCAGCCAAGGCCCGAACACTGAAGCTTTCTTT. Translating it yields CAISQGPNTEAFF.

This clone was detected once. The genes are TRBV14 and TRBJ2-1, with D maybe TRBD2 (6 bases). The CDR3 is 17 residues long. V was pared by 4 bases and J by 3 bases, with 19 bases between. Germline lookup yields CDR1 SGHDN and CDR2 FVKESK. CDR3 in amino acids: CASSRLWGAGDYNEQFF. DNA of the CDR3: TGTGCCAGCAGCCGCCTCTGGGGAGCGGGCGACTACAATGAGCAGTTCTTC.